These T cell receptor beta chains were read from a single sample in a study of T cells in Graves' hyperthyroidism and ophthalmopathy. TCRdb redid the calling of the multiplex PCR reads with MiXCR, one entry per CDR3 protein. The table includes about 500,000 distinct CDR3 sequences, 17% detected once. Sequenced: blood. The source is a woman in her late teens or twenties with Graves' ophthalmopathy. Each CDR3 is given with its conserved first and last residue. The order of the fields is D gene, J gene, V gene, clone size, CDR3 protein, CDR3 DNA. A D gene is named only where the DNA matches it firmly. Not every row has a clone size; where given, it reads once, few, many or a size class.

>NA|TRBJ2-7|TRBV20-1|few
CSASFLRELTYEQYF
TGCAGTGCTAGTTTCCTCAGGGAACTAACCTACGAGCAGTACTTC
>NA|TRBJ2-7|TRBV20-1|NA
CSVPGQTSYEQYF
TGCAGTGTCCCGGGACAAACTTCCTACGAGCAGTACTTC
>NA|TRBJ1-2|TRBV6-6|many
CASSYLDGSDGYTF
TGTGCCAGCAGTTACTTGGACGGTTCGGATGGCTACACCTTC
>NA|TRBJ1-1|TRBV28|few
CASSSPGRQNTEAFF
TGTGCCAGCAGTTCACCGGGACGGCAGAACACTGAAGCTTTCTTT
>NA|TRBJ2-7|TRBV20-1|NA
CSASSGTTSYEQYF
TGCAGTGCTAGTTCCGGTACCACCTCCTACGAGCAGTACTTC
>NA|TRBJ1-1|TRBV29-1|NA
CSVEATLNTEAFF
TGCAGCGTTGAAGCTACACTGAACACTGAAGCTTTCTTT
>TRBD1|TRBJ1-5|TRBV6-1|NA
CASSEESGQGVNQPQHF
TGTGCCAGCAGTGAAGAGAGCGGACAGGGGGTCAATCAGCCCCAGCATTTT
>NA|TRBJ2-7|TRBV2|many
CASSLGIGYEQYF
TGTGCCAGCAGCCTAGGGATAGGATACGAGCAGTACTTC
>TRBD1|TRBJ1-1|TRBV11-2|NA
CASRRGRAGGTEAFF
TGTGCCAGCAGACGGGGGAGGGCAGGGGGCACTGAAGCTTTCTTT
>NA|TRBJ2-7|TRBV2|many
CASSDWEQYF
TGTGCCAGCAGTGACTGGGAGCAGTACTTC
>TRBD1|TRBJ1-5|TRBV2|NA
CASNRRTGGNQPQHF
TGTGCCAGCAATCGTAGGACAGGGGGAAATCAGCCCCAGCATTTT
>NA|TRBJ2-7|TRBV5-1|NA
CASRLQENSYEQYF
TGCGCCAGCAGACTCCAGGAGAACTCCTACGAGCAGTACTTC
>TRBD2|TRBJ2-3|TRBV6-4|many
CASSDSSGGTDTQYF
TGTGCCAGCAGTGACTCTAGCGGGGGCACAGATACGCAGTATTTT
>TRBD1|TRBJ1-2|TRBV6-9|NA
CASSYPGTGEDYTF
TGTGCCAGCAGTTACCCCGGGACAGGAGAGGACTACACCTTC
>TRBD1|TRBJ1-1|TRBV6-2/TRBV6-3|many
CASSYAPGGGMNTEAFF
TGTGCCAGCAGTTACGCCCCAGGGGGCGGCATGAACACTGAAGCTTTCTTT
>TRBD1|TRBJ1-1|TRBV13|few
CASSEHRGPGTEAFF
TGTGCCAGCAGTGAACACAGGGGGCCGGGGACTGAAGCTTTCTTT
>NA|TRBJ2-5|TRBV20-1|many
CSAATSAEGTQYF
TGCAGTGCTGCGACTAGTGCCGAAGGGACCCAGTACTTC
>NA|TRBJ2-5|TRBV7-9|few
CASSQDWTVQETQYF
TGTGCCAGCAGCCAAGACTGGACAGTCCAAGAGACCCAGTACTTC
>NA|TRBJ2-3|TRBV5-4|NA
CASSLEGGITTDTQYF
TGTGCCAGCAGCTTGGAGGGGGGGATAACCACAGATACGCAGTATTTT
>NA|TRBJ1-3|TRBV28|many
CASSLLSYREAGNTIYF
TGTGCCAGCAGTTTGCTGTCGTACAGGGAGGCCGGAAACACCATATATTTT
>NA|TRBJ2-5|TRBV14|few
CASSGRDTLLNQYF
TGTGCCAGCAGCGGCCGGGACACCCTTTTGAACCAGTACTTC
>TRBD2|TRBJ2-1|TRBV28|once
CASSLGLAGGPSEQFF
TGTGCCAGCAGTTTGGGACTAGCGGGGGGGCCAAGTGAGCAGTTCTTC
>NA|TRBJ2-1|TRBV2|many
CASSSQEGVPYNEQFF
TGTGCCAGCAGTTCCCAAGAGGGGGTCCCTTACAATGAGCAGTTCTTC
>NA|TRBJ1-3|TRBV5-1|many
CASSLDGGNTIYF
TGCGCCAGCAGCTTGGACGGAGGAAACACCATATATTTT
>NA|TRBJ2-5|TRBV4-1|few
CASSQDRNSGSGETQYF
TGCGCCAGCAGCCAAGATCGTAATAGCGGAAGTGGCGAGACCCAGTACTTC
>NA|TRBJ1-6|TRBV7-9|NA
CASSLDDQGLRPPIHF
TGTGCCAGCAGCTTGGATGACCAGGGCTTGAGGCCACCCATCCACTTT
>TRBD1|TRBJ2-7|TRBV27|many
CASSAETGAEQYF
TGTGCCAGCAGCGCAGAGACAGGGGCCGAGCAGTACTTC
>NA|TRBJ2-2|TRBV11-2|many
CASSLWKLANTGELFF
TGTGCCAGCAGCTTATGGAAGCTCGCGAACACCGGGGAGCTGTTTTTT
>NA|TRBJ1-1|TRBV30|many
CAWSVSPANTEAFF
TGTGCCTGGAGTGTATCTCCAGCCAACACTGAAGCTTTCTTT
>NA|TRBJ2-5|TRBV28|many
CASTDEETQYF
TGTGCCAGCACAGACGAAGAGACCCAGTACTTC
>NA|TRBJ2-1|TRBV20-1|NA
CSAKRGGVVDNEQFF
TGCAGTGCAAAGAGGGGGGGAGTGGTGGACAATGAGCAGTTCTTC
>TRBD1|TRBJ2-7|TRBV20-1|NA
CSALPPGQGNHYEQYF
TGCAGTGCATTACCTCCGGGACAGGGAAACCATTACGAGCAGTACTTC
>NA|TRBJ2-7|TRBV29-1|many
CSVRGSGKYEQYF
TGCAGCGTCAGGGGCAGTGGGAAATACGAGCAGTACTTC
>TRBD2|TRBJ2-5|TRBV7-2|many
CASSGASGETQYF
TGTGCCAGCAGCGGAGCTAGCGGCGAGACCCAGTACTTC
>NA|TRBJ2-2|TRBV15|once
CATSRAAFGELFF
TGTGCCACCAGCAGAGCCGCCTTCGGGGAGCTGTTTTTT
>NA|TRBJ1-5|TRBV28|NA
CASSYQGTINNQPQHF
TGTGCCAGCAGCTATCAGGGGACAATAAACAATCAGCCCCAGCATTTT
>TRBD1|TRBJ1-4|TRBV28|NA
CASSKTGTVIGEKLFF
TGTGCCAGCAGTAAGACCGGGACAGTAATTGGGGAAAAACTGTTTTTT
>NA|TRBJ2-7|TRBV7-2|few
CASSPKVLSYEQYF
TGTGCCAGCAGTCCTAAGGTCCTCTCCTACGAGCAGTACTTC
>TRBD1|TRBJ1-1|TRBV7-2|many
CASSLDRGLRAFF
TGTGCCAGCAGCTTAGACAGGGGGCTGCGGGCTTTCTTT
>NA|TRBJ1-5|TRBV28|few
CASSPMDGGISSTQHF
TGTGCCAGCAGCCCCATGGATGGGGGGATTTCCAGCACCCAGCATTTT
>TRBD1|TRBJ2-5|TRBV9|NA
CASSVSDSTGTGVETQYF
TGTGCCAGCAGCGTTAGCGACTCAACCGGGACAGGGGTAGAGACCCAGTACTTC
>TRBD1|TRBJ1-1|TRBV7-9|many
CASSFPDRATEAFF
TGTGCCAGCAGCTTCCCTGACAGGGCCACTGAAGCTTTCTTT
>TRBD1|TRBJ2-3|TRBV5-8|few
CASSPTGGRGDTQYF
TGTGCCAGCAGCCCGACAGGGGGCCGTGGAGATACGCAGTATTTT
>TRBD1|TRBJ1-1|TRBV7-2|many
CASSLAGTVGRFTEAFF
TGTGCCAGCAGCTTAGCAGGGACAGTGGGCCGTTTCACTGAAGCTTTCTTT
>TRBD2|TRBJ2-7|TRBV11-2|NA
CASRGLAGGSYSYEQYF
TGTGCCAGCCGGGGACTAGCGGGGGGCTCGTACTCCTACGAGCAGTACTTC
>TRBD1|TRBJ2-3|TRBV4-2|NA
CASSRTGGDTQYF
TGTGCCAGCAGCCGGACAGGGGGGGATACGCAGTATTTT
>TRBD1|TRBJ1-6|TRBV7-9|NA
CASSSGQGAVYNSPLHF
TGTGCCAGCAGCTCGGGACAGGGGGCCGTCTATAATTCACCCCTCCACTTT
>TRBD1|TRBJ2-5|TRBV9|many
CASSTGQPETQYF
TGTGCCAGTAGTACGGGACAGCCAGAGACCCAGTACTTC
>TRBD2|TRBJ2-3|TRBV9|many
CASSARLGTSGRAETDTQYF
TGTGCCAGCAGCGCTCGTCTGGGGACTAGCGGGAGGGCGGAAACAGATACGCAGTATTTT
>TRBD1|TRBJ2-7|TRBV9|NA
CASSAPGQGPEQYF
TGTGCCAGCAGCGCGCCGGGACAGGGTCCCGAGCAGTACTTC
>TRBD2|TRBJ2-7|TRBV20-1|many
CSATLAGLKDEQYF
TGCAGTGCTACCCTAGCGGGGCTTAAGGACGAGCAGTACTTC
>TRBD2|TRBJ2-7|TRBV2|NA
CASSGTSGMVDEQYF
TGTGCCAGCAGTGGGACTAGCGGGATGGTGGACGAGCAGTACTTC
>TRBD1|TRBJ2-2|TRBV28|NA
CASPGGAANTGELFF
TGTGCCAGCCCAGGGGGCGCGGCAAACACCGGGGAGCTGTTTTTT
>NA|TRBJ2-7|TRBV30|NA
CAWSGTSYEQYF
TGTGCCTGGAGCGGGACCTCCTACGAGCAGTACTTC
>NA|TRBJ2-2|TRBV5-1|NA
CASSSSIGELFF
TGCGCCAGCAGCTCCTCAATCGGGGAGCTGTTTTTT
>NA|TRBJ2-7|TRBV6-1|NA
CASSDGGTSYEQYF
TGTGCCAGCAGTGATGGTGGCACCTCCTACGAGCAGTACTTC
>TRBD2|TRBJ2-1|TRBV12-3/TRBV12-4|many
CASSLFPVGGGNEQFF
TGTGCCAGCAGTTTATTCCCAGTGGGCGGGGGAAATGAGCAGTTCTTC
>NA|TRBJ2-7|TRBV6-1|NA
CASSASRGNRTVSYEQYF
TGTGCCAGCAGTGCTTCGCGGGGAAACAGGACCGTCTCCTACGAGCAGTACTTC